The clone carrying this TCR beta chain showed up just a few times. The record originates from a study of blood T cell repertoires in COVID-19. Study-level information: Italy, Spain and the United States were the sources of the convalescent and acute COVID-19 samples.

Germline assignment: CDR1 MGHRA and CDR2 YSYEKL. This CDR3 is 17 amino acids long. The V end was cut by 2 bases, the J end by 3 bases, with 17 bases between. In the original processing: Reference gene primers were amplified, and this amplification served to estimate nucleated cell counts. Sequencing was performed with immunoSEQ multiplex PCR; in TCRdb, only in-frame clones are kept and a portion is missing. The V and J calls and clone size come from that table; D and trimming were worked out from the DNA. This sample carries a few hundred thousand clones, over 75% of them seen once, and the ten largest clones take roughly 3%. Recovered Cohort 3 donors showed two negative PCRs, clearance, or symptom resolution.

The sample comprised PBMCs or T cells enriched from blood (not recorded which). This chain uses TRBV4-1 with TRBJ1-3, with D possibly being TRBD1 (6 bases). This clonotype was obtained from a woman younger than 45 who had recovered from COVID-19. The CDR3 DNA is TGCGCCAGCAGCCAATATAAACAGGGAGAGAGTGGAAACACCATATATTTT. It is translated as CASSQYKQGESGNTIYF.